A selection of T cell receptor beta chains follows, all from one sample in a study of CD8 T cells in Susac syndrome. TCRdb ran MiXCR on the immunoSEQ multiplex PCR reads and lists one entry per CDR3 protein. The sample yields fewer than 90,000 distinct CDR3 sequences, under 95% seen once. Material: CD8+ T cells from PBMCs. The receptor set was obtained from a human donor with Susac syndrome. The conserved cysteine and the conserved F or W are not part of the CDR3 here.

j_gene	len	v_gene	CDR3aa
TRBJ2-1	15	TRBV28	ASSPGTSGSSYNEQF
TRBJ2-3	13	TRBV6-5	ASSSPGQGADTQY
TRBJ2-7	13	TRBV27	ASSLRGSTMYEQY
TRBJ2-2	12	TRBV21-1	ASSKTDRAGELF
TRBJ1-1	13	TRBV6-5	ASARGWDKNTEAF
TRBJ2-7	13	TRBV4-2	ASSHTRTASYEQY
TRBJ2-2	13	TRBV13	AIPQWGPGTGELF
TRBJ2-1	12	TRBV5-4	ASSLDSRYNEQF
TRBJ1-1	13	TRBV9	ASSVDGGRGTEAF
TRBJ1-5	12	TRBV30	AWSARYSNQPQH
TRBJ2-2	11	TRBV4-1	ASSQVGTGELF
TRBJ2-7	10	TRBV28	ASSLQLYEQY
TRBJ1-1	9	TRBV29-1	SVLQGGSAF
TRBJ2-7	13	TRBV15	ATSREKGLTYEQY
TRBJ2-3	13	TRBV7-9	ASSSQREFVDTQY
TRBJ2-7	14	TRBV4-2	ASSQGHLAGSYEQY
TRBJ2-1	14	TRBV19	ASSIVNGASYNEQF
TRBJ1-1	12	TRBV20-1	SARDAGEGTEAF
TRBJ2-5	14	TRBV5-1	ASSLFLAGAQETQY
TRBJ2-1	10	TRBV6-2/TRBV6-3	ASSLDRNEQF
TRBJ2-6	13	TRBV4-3	ASSFARAGANVLT
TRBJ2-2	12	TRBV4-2	ASSQGENTGELF
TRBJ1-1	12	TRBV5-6	ASSFPDGNTEAF
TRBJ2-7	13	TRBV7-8	ASSASGTLNEEQY
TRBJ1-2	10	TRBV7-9	ASSIDREGYT
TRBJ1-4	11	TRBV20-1	SAPGQGVEKLF
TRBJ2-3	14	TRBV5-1	ASSLQSLRDTDTQY
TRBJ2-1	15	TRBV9	ASSPRTDPGQNNEQF
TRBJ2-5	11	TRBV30	AWSEGPQETQY